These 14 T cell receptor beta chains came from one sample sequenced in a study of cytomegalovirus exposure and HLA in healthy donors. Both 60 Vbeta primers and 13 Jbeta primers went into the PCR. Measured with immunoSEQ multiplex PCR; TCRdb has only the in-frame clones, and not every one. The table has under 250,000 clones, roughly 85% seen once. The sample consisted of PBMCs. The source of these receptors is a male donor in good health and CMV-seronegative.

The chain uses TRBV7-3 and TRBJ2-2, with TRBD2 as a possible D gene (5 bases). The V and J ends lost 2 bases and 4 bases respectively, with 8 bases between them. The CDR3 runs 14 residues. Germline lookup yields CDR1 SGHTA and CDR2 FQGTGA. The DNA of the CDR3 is TGTGCCAGCAGCTTATCTAGCTTCACCGGGGAGCTGTTTTTT. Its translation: CASSLSSFTGELFF. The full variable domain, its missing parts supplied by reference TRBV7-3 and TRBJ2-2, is GAGVSQTPSNKVTEKGKYVELRCDPISGHTALYWYRQSLGQGPEFLIYFQGTGAADDSGLPNDRFFAVRPEGSVSTLKIQRTERGDSAVYLCASSLSSFTGELFFGEGSRLTVL.

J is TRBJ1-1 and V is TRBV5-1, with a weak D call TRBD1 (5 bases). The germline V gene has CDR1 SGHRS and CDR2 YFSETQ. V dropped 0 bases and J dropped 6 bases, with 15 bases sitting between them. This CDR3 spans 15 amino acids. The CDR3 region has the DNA TGCGCCAGCAGCTTGGGGGCAGGGATTATAGCTGAAGCTTTCTTT. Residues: CASSLGAGIIAEAFF.

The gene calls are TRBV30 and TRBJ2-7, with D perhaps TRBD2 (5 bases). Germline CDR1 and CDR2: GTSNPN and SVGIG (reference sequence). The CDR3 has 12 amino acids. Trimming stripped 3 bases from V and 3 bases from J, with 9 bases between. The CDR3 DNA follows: TGTGCCTGGAGGCCACGGGGCTACGAGCAGTACTTC. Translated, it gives CAWRPRGYEQYF.

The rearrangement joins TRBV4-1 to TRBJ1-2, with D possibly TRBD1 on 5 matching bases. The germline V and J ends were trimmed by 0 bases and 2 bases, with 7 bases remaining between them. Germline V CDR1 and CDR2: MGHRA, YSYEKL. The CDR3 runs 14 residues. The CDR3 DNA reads TGCGCCAGCAGCCAAGATGACAGAAACTATGGCTACACCTTC. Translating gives CASSQDDRNYGYTF.

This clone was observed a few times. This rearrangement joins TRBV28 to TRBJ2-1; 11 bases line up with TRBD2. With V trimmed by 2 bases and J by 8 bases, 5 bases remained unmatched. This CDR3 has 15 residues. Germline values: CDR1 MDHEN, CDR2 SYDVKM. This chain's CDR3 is CASSLLAGGAHEQFF. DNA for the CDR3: TGTGCCAGCAGTTTACTAGCGGGAGGAGCCCATGAGCAGTTCTTC.

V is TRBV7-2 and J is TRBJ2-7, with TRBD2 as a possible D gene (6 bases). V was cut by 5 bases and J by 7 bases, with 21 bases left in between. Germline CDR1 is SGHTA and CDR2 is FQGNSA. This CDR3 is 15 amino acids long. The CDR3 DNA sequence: TGTGCCAGCAGCCCCGGGACTTCACCCGGCTGGGAGCAGTACTTC. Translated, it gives CASSPGTSPGWEQYF.

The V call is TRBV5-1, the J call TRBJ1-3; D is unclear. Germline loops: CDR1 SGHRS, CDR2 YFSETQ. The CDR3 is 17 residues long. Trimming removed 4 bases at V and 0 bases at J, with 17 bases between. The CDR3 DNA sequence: TGCGCCAGCAGCCATTACTCCGGTCCACCCTCTGGAAACACCATATATTTT. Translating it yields CASSHYSGPPSGNTIYF.

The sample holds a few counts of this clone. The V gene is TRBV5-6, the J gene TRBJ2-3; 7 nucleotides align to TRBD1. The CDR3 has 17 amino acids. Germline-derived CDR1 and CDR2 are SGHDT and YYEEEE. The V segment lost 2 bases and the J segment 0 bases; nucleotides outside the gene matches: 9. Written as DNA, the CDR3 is TGTGCCAGCAGCTTTAATTTAGGGACAGTGAGCACAGATACGCAGTATTTT. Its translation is CASSFNLGTVSTDTQYF.

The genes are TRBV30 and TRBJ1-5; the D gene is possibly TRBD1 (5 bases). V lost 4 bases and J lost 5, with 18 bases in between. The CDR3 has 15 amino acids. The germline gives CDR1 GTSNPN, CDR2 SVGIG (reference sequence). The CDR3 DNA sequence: TGTGCCTGGAACACCTCCCCAGGGAGGGATCAGCCCCAGCATTTT. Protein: CAWNTSPGRDQPQHF.

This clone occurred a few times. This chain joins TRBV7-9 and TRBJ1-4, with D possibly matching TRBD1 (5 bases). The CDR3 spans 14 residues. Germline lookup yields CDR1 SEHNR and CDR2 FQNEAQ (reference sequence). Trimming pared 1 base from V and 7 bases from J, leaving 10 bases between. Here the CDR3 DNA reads TGTGCCAGCAGCTTAGTTGGACACGGTGAAAAACTGTTTTTT. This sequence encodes CASSLVGHGEKLFF.

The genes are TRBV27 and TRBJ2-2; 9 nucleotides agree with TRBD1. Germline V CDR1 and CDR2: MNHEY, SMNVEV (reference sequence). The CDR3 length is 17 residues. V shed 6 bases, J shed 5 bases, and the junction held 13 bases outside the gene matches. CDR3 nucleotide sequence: TGTGCCAGCAGAGCTGATCTCCGGGACAGGGCAACCGGGGAGCTGTTTTTT. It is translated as CASRADLRDRATGELFF.

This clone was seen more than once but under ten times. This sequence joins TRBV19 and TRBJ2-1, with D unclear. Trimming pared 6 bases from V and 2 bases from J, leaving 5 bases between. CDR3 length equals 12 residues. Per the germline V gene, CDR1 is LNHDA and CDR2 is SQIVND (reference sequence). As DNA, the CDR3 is TGTGCCAGTAGAAGCGCCTACAATGAGCAGTTCTTC. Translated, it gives CASRSAYNEQFF.

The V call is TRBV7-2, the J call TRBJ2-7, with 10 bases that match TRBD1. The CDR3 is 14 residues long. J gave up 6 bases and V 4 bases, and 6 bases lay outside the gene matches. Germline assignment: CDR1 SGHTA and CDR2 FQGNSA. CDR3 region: CASSSPTGGAEQYF. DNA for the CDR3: TGTGCCAGCAGCTCCCCGACAGGGGGCGCCGAGCAGTACTTC.

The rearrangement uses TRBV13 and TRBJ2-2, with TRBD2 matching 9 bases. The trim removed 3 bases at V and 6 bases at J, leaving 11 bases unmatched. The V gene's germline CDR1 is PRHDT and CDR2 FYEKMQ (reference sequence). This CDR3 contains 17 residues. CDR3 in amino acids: CASSFRLAGRAAGELFF. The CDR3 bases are TGTGCCAGCAGCTTTAGGCTAGCGGGACGGGCGGCCGGGGAGCTGTTTTTT.